This T cell receptor beta chain was recorded in a study of cytomegalovirus exposure and HLA in healthy donors. The length of the CDR3 is 14 residues. Germline CDR1 is SQVTM and CDR2 is ANQGSEA. The V gene end was trimmed by 5 bases and the J gene end by 4 bases; junction bases not matched to a gene: 9. Study-level results: A later analysis revealed that TCR association rates differed between HLA loci, peaking at DRB1 and bottoming out at HLA-C. Overall, some 160 TCR beta chains were annotated as cytomegalovirus-associated. Association with HLA alleles at 0.05 false discovery rate was found for around 15,000 TCR beta sequences in a later analysis.

On this clone: What it recognizes is unknown.

PCR primers comprised 60 Vbeta and 13 Jbeta primers. Per the study methods: Unique TCR beta chains numbered roughly 84 million in a later analysis, with around 10 million shared. The repertoire was sequenced with immunoSEQ multiplex PCR; TCRdb's copy has only in-frame clones and lacks some. V, J and clone size are those of that table, while D and trimming were read from the DNA. The table shows 150,000 to 200,000 clones, with 68% occurring only once. The sequence was obtained from a man aged 45 to 65 in good health and CMV-seronegative. The chain uses TRBV29-1 and TRBJ2-3, with 7 bases lining up with TRBD1. Sequenced: PBMCs. The CDR3 sequence is CSVPDRVRADTQYF. CDR3 DNA: TGCAGCGTTCCCGACAGGGTGAGGGCAGATACGCAGTATTTT.